The next 31 T cell receptor beta chains were all read from a single sample in a study of T cell clones after liver transplantation. Profiled with immunoSEQ multiplex PCR; TCRdb holds only in-frame clones, not every one. The sample has approximately 6,400 clones, approximately 80% seen once; the top ten hold about 13%. This sample comprised CD8+ T cells from blood, obtained 45 to 47 months after liver transplant. All receptors come from a human patient who received a liver transplant. The graft donor may be the source of some T cells.

The V call is TRBV28, the J call TRBJ2-2; 14 bases map to TRBD2. Looked up from germline, CDR1 is MDHEN and CDR2 is SYDVKM. The CDR3 is made up of 21 amino acids. V gave up 5 bases and J gave up 4 bases; unmatched junction bases: 18. CDR3 residues: CASSLRTAGTSGRWVTGELFF. The DNA for the CDR3 is TGTGCCAGCAGTCTAAGGACCGCCGGGACTAGCGGGAGATGGGTCACCGGGGAGCTGTTTTTT.

This rearrangement joins TRBV19 to TRBJ2-2, with 11 positions matching TRBD1. CDR3 length: 16 residues. The ends lost 2 bases at V and 9 bases at J; junction bases unmatched: 8. CDR1 and CDR2 from the germline V gene are LNHDA and SQIVND (reference sequence). The CDR3 nucleotides read TGTGCCAGTAGTATAACCCCGGGACAGGGGGTCCGGGAGCTGTTTTTT. Translated: CASSITPGQGVRELFF.

This clone was recorded once. In DNA form, the CDR3 reads TGTGCCAGCAGCCCCTTGAGTTCCTACGAGCAGTACTTC. Translating gives CASSPLSSYEQYF. J is TRBJ2-7 and V is TRBV5-4; unclear D gene. This CDR3 contains 13 residues. Germline lookup yields CDR1 SGHNT and CDR2 YYREEE (reference sequence). The V and J ends lost 4 bases and 1 base respectively, with 9 bases between them.

The rearrangement uses TRBV6-5 and TRBJ1-1, with 9 positions matching TRBD1. The ends lost 4 bases at V and 5 bases at J; junction bases unmatched: 8. The CDR3 consists of 15 residues. The germline V gene has CDR1 MNHEY and CDR2 SVGAGI. DNA of the CDR3: TGTGCCAGCAGTTCTACAGGGGGCGGAGGGACTGAAGCTTTCTTT. Translation: CASSSTGGGGTEAFF.

This rearrangement joins TRBV19 to TRBJ2-1, with 7 bases lining up with TRBD2. The CDR3 sequence is 16 residues long. Per germline, CDR1 LNHDA and CDR2 SQIVND (reference sequence). The V segment lost 3 bases and the J segment 6 bases; nucleotides outside the gene matches: 11. The CDR3 region is CASSIRREPPINEQFF. CDR3 nucleotide sequence: TGTGCCAGTAGTATTAGGCGGGAGCCCCCCATCAATGAGCAGTTCTTC. The entire variable domain, with the rest obtained from reference TRBV19 and TRBJ2-1, is as follows: DGGITQSPKYLFRKEGQNVTLSCEQNLNHDAMYWYRQDPGQGLRLIYYSQIVNDFQKGDIAEGYSVSREKKESFPLTVTSAQKNPTAFYLCASSIRREPPINEQFFGPGTRLTVL.

The chain carries TRBV9 and TRBJ2-5, with 9 bases lining up with TRBD1. CDR3 size: 16 residues. The germline V gene encodes CDR1 SGDLS and CDR2 YYNGEE. The V and J ends lost 0 bases and 5 bases, in that order; junction bases with no gene match: 8. The DNA of the CDR3 is TGTGCCAGCAGCGTAGAGGGAGGGACAGGGTTGGAGACCCAGTACTTC. Translation: CASSVEGGTGLETQYF.

The V call is TRBV18, the J call TRBJ1-2; 7 nucleotides agree with TRBD1. Per the germline V gene, CDR1 is KGHSH and CDR2 is LQKENI. The CDR3 is 16 residues long. Germline trimming cut 5 bases from V and 6 bases from J; bases unmatched to any gene: 15. CDR3 nucleotide sequence: TGTGCCAGCTCAGACTCTACAGGGGTAATGGTCCATGGCTACACCTTC. Its translation: CASSDSTGVMVHGYTF. Drawing the rest from reference TRBV18 and TRBJ1-2, the complete variable domain is NAGVMQNPRHLVRRRGQEARLRCSPMKGHSHVYWYRQLPEEGLKFMVYLQKENIIDESGMPKERFSAEFPKEGPSILRIQQVVRGDSAAYFCASSDSTGVMVHGYTFGSGTRLTVV.

The V call is TRBV5-1, the J call TRBJ2-2; D gene unclear. V shed 0 bases and J shed 11 bases, with 8 bases lying between them. The germline CDR1 and CDR2 sequences are SGHRS and YFSETQ. This CDR3 has 12 amino acids. CDR3 DNA sequence: TGCGCCAGCAGCTTGGACTCGATAGAGCTGTTTTTT. This gives the protein CASSLDSIELFF.

Turning to this clone: In the same sample, other DNA sequences code for this CDR3. This chain uses TRBV7-9 with TRBJ2-1, with 11 bases that match TRBD2. The CDR3 totals 15 residues. The V gene's germline CDR1 is SEHNR and CDR2 FQNEAQ (reference sequence). V was clipped by 8 bases and J by 7 bases; unmatched bases: 10. This chain's CDR3 is CASSIVASGRNEQFF. CDR3 sequence (DNA): TGTGCCAGCTCCATCGTGGCTAGCGGGAGGAATGAGCAGTTCTTC.

The chain employs TRBV14 and TRBJ1-2; D may be TRBD1 (5 bases). The germline gives CDR1 SGHDN, CDR2 FVKESK. The CDR3 is 15 residues long. Trimming pared 4 bases from V and 4 bases from J, leaving 16 bases between. The CDR3 region has the DNA TGTGCCAGCAGCCCCTTCGGGGGGGGTGGCTATGGCTACACCTTC. It translates to CASSPFGGGGYGYTF. The full variable domain, completed using reference TRBV14 and TRBJ1-2, is EAGVTQFPSHSVIEKGQTVTLRCDPISGHDNLYWYRRVMGKEIKFLLHFVKESKQDESGMPNNRFLAERTGGTYSTLKVQPAELEDSGVYFCASSPFGGGGYGYTFGSGTRLTVV.

V usage is TRBV7-9 and J usage is TRBJ1-2, with no clear D. Germline V CDR1 and CDR2: SEHNR, FQNEAQ (reference sequence). V lost 5 bases, J lost 4 bases, and 17 bases lay in between. The CDR3 sequence is 15 residues long. The CDR3 region has the DNA TGTGCCAGCAGCCCGGCCCCGACCCTGATCTATGGCTACACCTTC. As protein: CASSPAPTLIYGYTF. The entire variable domain, with the rest obtained from reference TRBV7-9 and TRBJ1-2, is as follows: DTGVSQNPRHKITKRGQNVTFRCDPISEHNRLYWYRQTLGQGPEFLTYFQNEAQLEKSRLLSDRFSAERPKGSFSTLEIQRTEQGDSAMYLCASSPAPTLIYGYTFGSGTRLTVV.

The chain joins TRBV14 to TRBJ2-3; no reliable D call. CDR1 SGHDN and CDR2 FVKESK come from the germline V gene. CDR3 length: 15 amino acids. Trimming cost V 5 bases and J 1 base, with 13 bases left between them. CDR3: CASSEWSSGTDTQYF. Here the CDR3 DNA reads TGTGCCAGCAGCGAATGGTCTTCCGGCACAGATACGCAGTATTTT.

This CDR3 reads CASSFDGARNYGYTF. The DNA for the CDR3 is TGTGCCAGCAGTTTCGACGGGGCGCGGAACTATGGCTACACCTTC. J is TRBJ1-2 and V is TRBV27; D is perhaps TRBD1 (5 bases). The CDR3 is made up of 15 amino acids. Per the germline V gene, CDR1 is MNHEY and CDR2 is SMNVEV (reference sequence). Trimming removed 3 bases from V and 2 bases from J, with 13 bases in between.

The V gene is TRBV11-2, the J gene TRBJ2-5; tentative D call: TRBD1 (6 bases). V gave up 5 bases and J gave up 0 bases, with 16 bases separating them. The germline V gene has CDR1 SGHAT and CDR2 FQNNGV. This CDR3 comprises 16 residues. The CDR3 reads CASSGWTAEYQETQYF. CDR3 nucleotide sequence: TGTGCCAGCAGCGGGTGGACAGCAGAGTACCAAGAGACCCAGTACTTC.

The chain employs TRBV11-2 and TRBJ2-3; TRBD2 matches 13 bases. Germline V CDR1 and CDR2: SGHAT, FQNNGV. The CDR3 is 18 amino acids. V dropped 5 bases and J dropped 7; count of bases not matched to a gene: 15. The CDR3 sequence is CASSPRRGLAGSVNTQYF. The CDR3, as DNA: TGTGCCAGCAGCCCCCGCCGGGGACTAGCGGGGTCCGTGAATACGCAGTATTTT.

The gene calls are TRBV10-1 and TRBJ1-2; no definite D call. Germline loops: CDR1 WNHNN, CDR2 SYGVQD (reference sequence). The CDR3 has 11 amino acids. Trimming stripped 3 bases from V and 5 bases from J, with 4 bases between. CDR3 sequence reads: CASSDGYGYTF. The CDR3, as DNA: TGCGCCAGCAGTGACGGGTATGGCTACACCTTC.

V usage is TRBV4-3 and J usage is TRBJ2-7; perhaps TRBD1 as D (6 bases). V shed 0 bases and J shed 2 bases, with 14 bases lying between them. The CDR3 runs 16 residues. CDR1 LGHNA and CDR2 YSLEER come from the germline V gene. The CDR3 region has the DNA TGCGCCAGCAGCCAAGAACCGCAGGGGAGCCCCTACGAGCAGTACTTC. This codes for CASSQEPQGSPYEQYF.

The chain has TRBV7-2 and TRBJ2-1, with D perhaps given as TRBD1 or TRBD2 (6 bases each). This CDR3 is 15 amino acids long. Germline values: CDR1 SGHTA, CDR2 FQGNSA. V was clipped by 1 base and J by 3 bases, with 10 bases between them. The CDR3 DNA is TGTGCCAGCAGCTTAGGGGGGGCGGTCTACAATGAGCAGTTCTTC. This sequence encodes CASSLGGAVYNEQFF.

The chain links TRBV6-5 to TRBJ1-2, with 7 bases identical to TRBD1. V shed 0 bases and J 2 bases; nucleotides not matched to a gene: 3. Looked up from germline, CDR1 is MNHEY and CDR2 is SVGAGI. CDR3 length equals 15 residues. The CDR3 sequence is CASSYSTGINYGYTF. The CDR3 DNA reads as TGTGCCAGCAGTTACTCGACAGGGATAAACTATGGCTACACCTTC.

The J gene is TRBJ1-1, the V gene TRBV7-9; tentatively, D is TRBD1 (5 bases). CDR1 and CDR2 (germline): SEHNR, FQNEAQ (reference sequence). The CDR3 contains 15 residues. Trimming pared 6 bases from V and 4 bases from J, leaving 18 bases between. The CDR3 reads CASSPPAAGTTEAFF. For the CDR3, the DNA is TGTGCCAGCAGTCCCCCCGCGGCGGGGACCACTGAAGCTTTCTTT.

The V gene is TRBV11-2, the J gene TRBJ2-7, with D possibly called TRBD1 or TRBD2 (5 bases each). With 4 bases removed from V and 3 bases from J, the gap between germline ends came to 16 bases. This CDR3 is built from 15 residues. CDR1 is SGHAT and CDR2 is FQNNGV in the germline V gene. The CDR3 sequence: CASSSFSGTNYEQYF. The CDR3 coding sequence is TGTGCCAGCAGCTCTTTTTCCGGGACGAACTACGAGCAGTACTTC.

V is TRBV7-2 and J is TRBJ1-1, with 8 bases identical to TRBD1. V shed 3 bases and J 4 bases; nucleotides not matched to a gene: 7. This CDR3 contains 15 residues. The germline CDR1 and CDR2 sequences are SGHTA and FQGNSA. CDR3 sequence: CASSFAGGAATEAFF. The DNA of the CDR3 is TGTGCCAGCAGCTTCGCAGGGGGCGCGGCCACTGAAGCTTTCTTT.

The J gene is TRBJ2-2, the V gene TRBV7-6, with D unresolved. The germline V and J ends were trimmed by 9 bases and 8 bases, with 7 bases remaining between them. Germline V CDR1 and CDR2: SGHVS, FNYEAQ. The CDR3 is made up of 10 amino acids. CDR3 region: CASFAGELFF. CDR3 coding DNA: TGTGCCAGTTTCGCGGGGGAGCTGTTTTTT.

This sequence joins TRBV4-1 and TRBJ1-3, with 7 bases that match TRBD1. In germline, CDR1 is MGHRA, CDR2 YSYEKL. Trimming took 4 bases from V and 0 from J; bases not matched to a gene: 12. The CDR3 has 18 amino acids. In DNA form, the CDR3 reads TGCGCCAGCAGCCCTAGCCTGGGACAGCTCAGCTCTGGAAACACCATATATTTT. Protein: CASSPSLGQLSSGNTIYF.

This sequence joins TRBV28 and TRBJ1-1, with a possible D match to TRBD1 (5 bases). This CDR3 spans 16 amino acids. CDR1 is MDHEN, CDR2 SYDVKM, per germline. V gave up 5 bases and J gave up 5 bases, with 21 bases separating them. The CDR3 bases are TGTGCCAGCAGTCATGGGTCGGGGGAGAGAGGGACTGAAGCTTTCTTT. It encodes CASSHGSGERGTEAFF.

This chain joins TRBV30 and TRBJ2-7, with D unclear. The V and J ends lost 5 bases and 2 bases respectively, with 7 bases between them. From germline, CDR1 is GTSNPN and CDR2 SVGIG (reference sequence). This CDR3 comprises 11 residues. The CDR3 DNA sequence: TGTGCCTGGGGCCCCCCCTACGAGCAGTACTTC. It codes for CAWGPPYEQYF.

The chain joins TRBV11-2 to TRBJ2-2, with 10 bases aligning to TRBD1. The germline V gene has CDR1 SGHAT and CDR2 FQNNGV. The CDR3 runs 16 residues. Unmatched junction bases numbered 9, after V lost 4 bases and J lost 7 bases. CDR3 region: CASSWTGGEVGGELFF. CDR3 nucleotide sequence: TGTGCCAGCAGCTGGACAGGGGGAGAGGTTGGCGGGGAGCTGTTTTTT.

The chain is built from TRBV6-5 and TRBJ2-1, with D hard to call. Trimming stripped 6 bases from V and 7 bases from J, with 16 bases between. The germline V gene encodes CDR1 MNHEY and CDR2 SVGAGI. The CDR3 is 14 residues long. CDR3 residues: CASRYPGPKNEQFF. CDR3 nucleotide sequence: TGTGCCAGCAGATACCCCGGGCCCAAGAATGAGCAGTTCTTC.

The chain is built from TRBV7-9 and TRBJ1-1; D may be TRBD1 (6 bases). CDR1 is SEHNR and CDR2 is FQNEAQ in the germline V gene (reference sequence). CDR3 size: 16 residues. V shed 1 base and J shed 5 bases, with 17 bases lying between them. CDR3 loop: CASSLVSITGLTEAFF. In DNA, the CDR3 is TGTGCCAGCAGCTTAGTTAGCATAACAGGGCTGACTGAAGCTTTCTTT.

This chain joins TRBV19 and TRBJ2-3; D uncertain. Trimming pared 10 bases from V and 1 base from J, leaving 3 bases between. The germline V gene has CDR1 LNHDA and CDR2 SQIVND (reference sequence). The CDR3 totals 10 residues. The chain's CDR3 is CATRTDTQYF. CDR3 nucleotide sequence: TGTGCCACCCGCACAGATACGCAGTATTTT.

CDR3 DNA sequence: TGCAGCGCCCGATACGGGGAGCAGTTCTTC. Amino acids: CSARYGEQFF. J is TRBJ2-1 and V is TRBV29-1; D ambiguous. Germline values: CDR1 SQVTM, CDR2 ANQGSEA. The V and J ends lost 7 bases and 10 bases respectively, with 11 bases between them. The CDR3 runs to 10 residues.